A selection of T cell receptor beta chains follows, all from one sample in a study of blood T cell repertoires in COVID-19. Profiled with immunoSEQ multiplex PCR; TCRdb holds only in-frame clones, not every one. The data hold about 250,000 clones, with about 80% observed a single time. The sample taken for sequencing was peripheral blood. These TCRs come from a woman older than 75 with acute or convalescent COVID-19. CDR3s include the opening cysteine and the closing phenylalanine or tryptophan. Each record gives: D gene, clone size, V gene, J gene, CDR3 DNA, CDR3 protein. D genes are given only for firm matches. Size tells how often a clone was seen (once, few, many) or the class of an expanded clone, and some rows leave it out.

D gene: .; clone size: .; V gene: TRBV12-3/TRBV12-4; J gene: TRBJ1-2; CDR3 DNA: TGTGCCAGCGGAGTAGGCAAGAACTATGGCTACACCTTC; CDR3 protein: CASGVGKNYGYTF
D gene: .; clone size: .; V gene: TRBV5-6; J gene: TRBJ2-1; CDR3 DNA: TGTGCCAGCAGCTTGGAACGCACTTTCTACAATGAGCAGTTCTTC; CDR3 protein: CASSLERTFYNEQFF
D gene: TRBD1; clone size: .; V gene: TRBV13; J gene: TRBJ1-1; CDR3 DNA: TGTGCCAGCAGCTACCGCGACAGGGTGAACACTGAAGCTTTCTTT; CDR3 protein: CASSYRDRVNTEAFF
D gene: .; clone size: .; V gene: TRBV19; J gene: TRBJ1-2; CDR3 DNA: TGTGCCAGCATCCGGGGACAAGGACAAGGGGGCTACACCTTC; CDR3 protein: CASIRGQGQGGYTF
D gene: .; clone size: .; V gene: TRBV2; J gene: TRBJ2-7; CDR3 DNA: TGTGCCAGCAGTGCAGGGGTCTACGAGCAGTACTTC; CDR3 protein: CASSAGVYEQYF
D gene: TRBD2; clone size: .; V gene: TRBV10-3; J gene: TRBJ2-7; CDR3 DNA: TGTGCCATAGCTAGCGGGGTCTCCTACGAGCAGTACTTC; CDR3 protein: CAIASGVSYEQYF
D gene: TRBD2; clone size: .; V gene: TRBV5-1; J gene: TRBJ2-3; CDR3 DNA: TGCGCCAGCAGCTTGGGGGCGGCGGGAGGACTCACAGATACGCAGTATTTT; CDR3 protein: CASSLGAAGGLTDTQYF
D gene: .; clone size: .; V gene: TRBV5-1; J gene: TRBJ1-1; CDR3 DNA: TGCGCCAGCAGCTTGGGTCGGACAGTGAACACTGAAGCTTTCTTT; CDR3 protein: CASSLGRTVNTEAFF
D gene: TRBD2; clone size: few; V gene: TRBV9; J gene: TRBJ2-5; CDR3 DNA: TGTGCCAGCAGCGCGGGACTAGTCCCTTCTGAGACCCAGTACTTC; CDR3 protein: CASSAGLVPSETQYF
D gene: TRBD1; clone size: many; V gene: TRBV19; J gene: TRBJ1-6; CDR3 DNA: TGTGCCAGTAGTAGTGCAACCGGGACAGGGACCTCACCCCTCCACTTT; CDR3 protein: CASSSATGTGTSPLHF